One sample yielded the 21 T cell receptor beta chains listed below, sequenced in a study of T cells in localized non-small cell lung cancer. TCRdb keeps only in-frame clones here, not all; method: immunoSEQ multiplex PCR. Seen here are around 25,000 clones, 70% to 90% observed once, and the top ten hold 13% to 15%. This material consisted of peripheral blood, taken before any cancer treatment. All receptors come from a female donor at least 60 years old with stage I lung adenocarcinoma.

The V call is TRBV19, the J call TRBJ1-1, with a weak D call TRBD1 (5 bases). The CDR3 totals 15 residues. The V gene lost 1 base and the J gene lost 4 bases, with 13 bases spanning the gap. Per germline, CDR1 LNHDA and CDR2 SQIVND (reference sequence). CDR3: CASSIVLGQGTEAFF. Here the CDR3 DNA reads TGTGCCAGTAGTATAGTGTTGGGGCAGGGCACTGAAGCTTTCTTT.

The chain carries TRBV2 and TRBJ1-1; 8 bases agree with TRBD1. CDR1 is SNHLY, CDR2 FYNNEI, per germline. Unmatched junction bases numbered 6, after V lost 8 bases and J lost 1 base. This CDR3 is built from 14 residues. The CDR3 DNA reads TGTGCCAGCCAGTTAGGGACAGGGAACACTGAAGCTTTCTTT. Translating gives CASQLGTGNTEAFF.

The chain employs TRBV30 and TRBJ1-3; D not resolved. Germline V gene data show CDR1 as GTSNPN and CDR2 as SVGIG (reference sequence). CDR3 length equals 15 residues. V lost 0 bases and J lost 0, with 9 bases in between. CDR3: CAWSVRRASGNTIYF. Written as DNA, the CDR3 is TGTGCCTGGAGTGTACGACGCGCCTCTGGAAACACCATATATTTT.

This sequence joins TRBV30 and TRBJ2-5; TRBD1 agrees at 9 bases. With 3 bases clipped from V and 5 bases from J, the junction kept 7 bases outside the gene matches. From germline, CDR1 is GTSNPN and CDR2 SVGIG (reference sequence). This CDR3 spans 14 amino acids. CDR3 coding DNA: TGTGCCTGGAGGCTGACAGGGGGGTTGGAGACCCAGTACTTC. Translating gives CAWRLTGGLETQYF.

The rearrangement joins TRBV14 to TRBJ2-6, with D possibly being TRBD2 (6 bases). Germline lookup yields CDR1 SGHDN and CDR2 FVKESK. This CDR3 contains 16 residues. V was shortened by 0 bases and J by 3 bases, with 9 bases between the two germline ends. CDR3 protein: CASSQDLGSGANVLTF. CDR3 in DNA: TGTGCCAGCAGCCAAGATCTCGGGAGTGGGGCCAACGTCCTGACTTTC.

The genes are TRBV30 and TRBJ1-2, with D perhaps TRBD1 (5 bases). The length of the CDR3 is 11 residues. Trimming removed 4 bases at V and 8 bases at J, with 11 bases between. Germline CDR1 is GTSNPN and CDR2 is SVGIG (reference sequence). CDR3 in amino acids: CAWMRGRGYTF. CDR3 coding DNA: TGTGCCTGGATGCGGGGACGGGGCTACACCTTC.

This clone was counted between two and nine times. The rearrangement uses TRBV29-1 and TRBJ2-7, with D possibly TRBD1 on 6 matching bases. V gave up 4 bases and J gave up 0 bases, with 10 bases separating them. The germline V gene encodes CDR1 SQVTM and CDR2 ANQGSEA. The CDR3 loop spans 13 amino acids. CDR3 in amino acids: CSVGQVDSYEQYF. The CDR3 DNA is TGCAGCGTTGGACAGGTGGACTCCTACGAGCAGTACTTC.

J is TRBJ1-1 and V is TRBV7-9; D might be TRBD1 (6 bases). V lost 5 bases to trimming and J lost 8 bases, with 12 bases between them. The CDR3 loop spans 12 amino acids. The V gene's germline CDR1 is SEHNR and CDR2 FQNEAQ (reference sequence). CDR3 bases: TGTGCCAGCAGCCCCGGGGGGCGCGAAGCTTTCTTT. The encoded protein is CASSPGGREAFF.

The chain combines TRBV18 with TRBJ1-1, with D hard to call. Germline assignment: CDR1 KGHSH and CDR2 LQKENI. This CDR3 is 16 amino acids long. V lost 0 bases and J lost 4, with 15 bases in between. CDR3 sequence (DNA): TGTGCCAGCTCACCACCGAAATCAGGATACTCCACTGAAGCTTTCTTT. This translates into CASSPPKSGYSTEAFF.

The chain is built from TRBV11-2 and TRBJ2-3; D not resolved. The CDR3 has 17 residues. In germline, CDR1 is SGHAT, CDR2 FQNNGV. The ends were cut back, 4 bases at V and 0 bases at J, with 17 bases in the middle. The CDR3 sequence: CASSSLPRRHSTDTQYF. The CDR3 bases are TGTGCCAGCAGCTCCCTACCGAGGCGACACAGCACAGATACGCAGTATTTT.

The chain couples TRBV6-1 to TRBJ1-1; D might be TRBD1 (5 bases). The CDR3 extends over 15 amino acids. Germline V gene sequence: CDR1 MNHNS, CDR2 SASEGT. V was trimmed by 1 base and J by 4 bases, leaving 13 bases between them. CDR3 amino acids: CASSEEDTLGTEAFF. CDR3 nucleotides: TGTGCCAGCAGTGAAGAGGACACCCTAGGCACTGAAGCTTTCTTT.

The rearrangement links TRBV5-1 to TRBJ2-3; D gene uncertain. Germline V gene sequence: CDR1 SGHRS, CDR2 YFSETQ. V was shortened by 3 bases and J by 2 bases, with 7 bases between the two germline ends. CDR3 length: 13 amino acids. In DNA form, the CDR3 reads TGCGCCAGCAGCTCACAATTCACAGATACGCAGTATTTT. Amino acids: CASSSQFTDTQYF.

This clone has a single count. The rearrangement uses TRBV6-1 and TRBJ1-3; 9 positions match TRBD1. The trim removed 5 bases at V and 7 bases at J, leaving 9 bases unmatched. Germline V CDR1 and CDR2: MNHNS, SASEGT. This CDR3 is built from 15 residues. The CDR3 sequence: CASSLRQGGPNTIYF. In DNA form, the CDR3 reads TGTGCCAGCAGTTTGCGACAGGGGGGCCCGAACACCATATATTTT.

This clone was observed once. The chain employs TRBV6-5 and TRBJ1-2; D unclear. V was clipped by 2 bases and J by 4 bases, with 5 bases between them. The germline gives CDR1 MNHEY, CDR2 SVGAGI. The CDR3 totals 12 residues. The CDR3 loop reads CASSYNAYGYTF. The CDR3 DNA sequence: TGTGCCAGCAGTTACAATGCCTATGGCTACACCTTC.

The chain uses TRBV18 and TRBJ2-7, with D possibly TRBD2 on 6 matching bases. This CDR3 is 17 amino acids long. Trimming took off 5 bases at V and 0 bases at J, with 20 bases between the two ends. Germline-derived CDR1 and CDR2 are KGHSH and LQKENI. In nucleotides, the CDR3 is TGTGCCAGCTCAGAATCCGGGGGAGGCTTGAGCTCCTACGAGCAGTACTTC. Translating gives CASSESGGGLSSYEQYF.

The chain couples TRBV12-5 to TRBJ1-5; D may be TRBD1 (5 bases). The germline CDR1 and CDR2 sequences are LGHNT and FRNRAP. This CDR3 has 15 residues. V was shortened by 0 bases and J by 3 bases, with 9 bases between the two germline ends. The CDR3 coding sequence is TGTGCTAGTGGTTTGGTACAACAGGCCAATCAGCCCCAGCATTTT. This translates into CASGLVQQANQPQHF.

V is TRBV11-2 and J is TRBJ1-1, with D unclear. The CDR3 has 14 amino acids. V lost 10 bases to trimming and J lost 4 bases, with 19 bases between them. Germline V lookup: CDR1 SGHAT, CDR2 FQNNGV. The CDR3 protein is CATTRVGSLTEAFF. The DNA for the CDR3 is TGTGCCACGACGCGGGTGGGCTCCCTCACTGAAGCTTTCTTT.

The chain carries TRBV11-3 and TRBJ1-1, with D hard to call. CDR1 and CDR2 (germline): SGHNT, YENEEA. Deletions cut 1 base from V and 0 bases from J, with 15 bases between. This CDR3 is 17 amino acids long. The CDR3 DNA reads as TGTGCCAGCAGCTTAGGTCTCTCAGGCAGATTGAACACTGAAGCTTTCTTT. It encodes CASSLGLSGRLNTEAFF.

The gene calls are TRBV2 and TRBJ1-1; D gene uncertain. The CDR3 covers 12 residues. Trimming shortened V by 5 bases and J by 1 base, and 5 bases separated the two germline ends. Per the germline V gene, CDR1 is SNHLY and CDR2 is FYNNEI. The CDR3 bases are TGTGCCAGCAGTCAGGAGAACACTGAAGCTTTCTTT. Protein sequence: CASSQENTEAFF.

V and J are TRBV5-4 and TRBJ1-1; TRBD1 matches 10 bases. Germline V CDR1 and CDR2: SGHNT, YYREEE (reference sequence). This CDR3 has 15 amino acids. V dropped 4 bases and J dropped 0; count of bases not matched to a gene: 3. CDR3 nucleotide sequence: TGTGCCAGCAGCAAGGGACAGGGGATGAACACTGAAGCTTTCTTT. Residues: CASSKGQGMNTEAFF.

The rearrangement links TRBV6-5 to TRBJ1-5; the D is unclear. The germline V gene has CDR1 MNHEY and CDR2 SVGAGI. With 7 bases removed from V and 0 bases from J, the gap between germline ends came to 10 bases. The CDR3 extends over 14 amino acids. CDR3 sequence (DNA): TGTGCCAGCACTTCGGACCGTAGCAATCAGCCCCAGCATTTT. Translated, it gives CASTSDRSNQPQHF.